This TCR beta chain was sequenced during a study of technical replicates of blood from several donors. Sequencing was performed with immunoSEQ multiplex PCR; in TCRdb, only in-frame clones are kept and a portion is missing. Of approximately 81,000 clones listed, approximately 94% are singletons. The germline V gene has CDR1 LNHDA and CDR2 SQIVND (reference sequence). Trimming took off 7 bases at V and 3 bases at J, with 19 bases between the two ends. The CDR3 covers 16 residues. The sequence derives from a human donor in good health. Sequenced input: T cells isolated from PBMCs. This sequence joins TRBV19 and TRBJ2-1, with D possibly TRBD2 on 5 matching bases. In DNA, the CDR3 is TGTGCCAGTACCCCTGGGGAGCTAGACCGCTACAATGAGCAGTTCTTC. Protein product: CASTPGELDRYNEQFF.